This TCR beta chain was documented in a study of CD8+ T cells in alopecia areata. Overall study findings and caveats: The study also sequences resident alphabeta T cells of normal skin in scalp samples. Alopecia totalis/universalis scalp especially showed more expanded CD8+ clones than normal scalp. Relative to mice, TCR sharing across patients was less clear, a difference possibly HLA-related.

RNA extraction was followed by reverse transcription into cDNA, which acted as the sequencing template. The table came from immunoSEQ multiplex PCR; TCRdb's copy has only in-frame clones and leaves some out. The table includes about 98,000 clones, over 40% detected once. Trimming cost V 1 base and J 0 bases, with 10 bases left between them. Germline CDR1 SQVTM, CDR2 ANQGSEA. The CDR3 extends over 15 amino acids. In regard to this clone: Antigen unknown.

Patients with alopecia areata provided lesional scalp punch biopsies as well as peripheral blood. The receptor was isolated from a human donor with alopecia areata. The sequenced sample was CD4+ T cells sorted from blood. This rearrangement joins TRBV29-1 to TRBJ1-3, with D uncertain. CDR3 protein: CSVEVWENSGNTIYF. The CDR3 DNA is TGCAGCGTTGAAGTGTGGGAAAACTCTGGAAACACCATATATTTT. The whole variable domain, filled in from reference TRBV29-1 and TRBJ1-3, reads SAVISQKPSRDICQRGTSLTIQCQVDSQVTMMFWYRQQPGQSLTLIATANQGSEATYESGFVIDKFPISRPNLTFSTLTVSNMSPEDSSIYLCSVEVWENSGNTIYFGEGSWLTVV.